This T cell receptor (beta chain) derives from a study of breast tumors, draining lymph nodes, adjacent tissues (dated by TCRdb to between 2015 and 2016). A note on the overall study: The study compared TCR beta repertoires across tumor, adjacent nontumor tissue and axillary lymph nodes from breast cancer patients. The study aimed to assess the relationships and possible T-cell exchange between tumor, surrounding tissue and draining lymph node repertoires in human breast cancer. Here is what the overall study found, with its caveats: The data were judged consistent with most tumor T cells deriving from the lymph node and then expanding within tumor tissue. Tumor and nontumor tissue repertoires were significantly more similar in luminal-like than in basal-like breast cancer. Tumors showed preferential V and J gene usage, and their T-cell repertoire diversity fell below that of lymph nodes yet above that of nontumor tissue. The conclusion that tumor T cells originate in lymph nodes was framed as consistent with a hypothesis rather than directly demonstrated.

Instrument on record: Illumina HiSeq 2000. Multiplex PCR amplification was used to generate the TCR beta chain libraries. High-throughput sequencing was used to analyze the amplified TCR beta chain products. TCRdb trimmed public reads at Q25 via fastp, called clones via MiXCR and kept in-frame beta chains. Merged by CDR3 protein, the rows form single entries marked with the most common genes and DNA. Here the sample has about 24,000 distinct CDR3 sequences; 68% occur a single time. The ten largest clones capture about a quarter of the sample. The adjacent samples were made up of nontumor breast tissue around the tumor. Comment on this clonotype: The antigen this receptor binds is unknown. Qualities for individual bases were not recorded, and no much larger clone is one base off.

The CDR3 covers 12 residues, taking in both the cysteine and the phenylalanine. Of the read, only the CDR3 DNA is kept; its 36 bases are in frame from base 1. The germline V gene (reference sequence) supplies CDR1 DFQATT and CDR2 SNEGSKA. This clonotype originated in a female donor with breast cancer. Some clones in this sample may be carry-over from other donors' samples. This chain joins TRBV20-1 to TRBJ2-1; the central 11 bases match TRBD2. Input material: tumor-adjacent breast tissue. CDR3 protein: CGGTSGYNEQFF. The nucleotides are TGCGGGGGGACTAGCGGCTACAATGAGCAGTTCTTC.